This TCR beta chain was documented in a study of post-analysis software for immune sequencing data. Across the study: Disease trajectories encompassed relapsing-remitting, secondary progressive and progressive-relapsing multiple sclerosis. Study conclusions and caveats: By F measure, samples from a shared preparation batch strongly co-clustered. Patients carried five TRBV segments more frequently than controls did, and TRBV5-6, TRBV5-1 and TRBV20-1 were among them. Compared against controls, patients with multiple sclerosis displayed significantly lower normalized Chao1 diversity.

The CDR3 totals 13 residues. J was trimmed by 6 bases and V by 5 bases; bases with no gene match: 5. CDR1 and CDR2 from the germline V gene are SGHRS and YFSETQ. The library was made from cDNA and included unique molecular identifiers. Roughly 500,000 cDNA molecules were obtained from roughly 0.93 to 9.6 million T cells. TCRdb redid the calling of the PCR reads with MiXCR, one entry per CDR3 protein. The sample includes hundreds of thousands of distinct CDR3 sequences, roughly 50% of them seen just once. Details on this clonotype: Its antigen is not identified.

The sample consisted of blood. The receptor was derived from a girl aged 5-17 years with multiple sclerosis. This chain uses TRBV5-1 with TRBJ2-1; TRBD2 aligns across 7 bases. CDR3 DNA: TGCGCCAGCAGTACAGCGGGGTCCAATGAGCAGTTCTTC. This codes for CASSTAGSNEQFF. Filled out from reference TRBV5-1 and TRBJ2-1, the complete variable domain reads KAGVTQTPRYLIKTRGQQVTLSCSPISGHRSVSWYQQTPGQGLQFLFEYFSETQRNKGNFPGRFSGRQFSNSRSEMNVSTLELGDSALYLCASSTAGSNEQFFGPGTRLTVL.